This T cell receptor beta chain was found in a study of blood T cell repertoires in COVID-19. Study-wide background: Acute-phase and convalescent COVID-19 samples originated in the United States, Italy and Spain. PBMCs, B-cell-depleted T cells, or T cells were the source of the cDNA or gDNA that made up the material.

Source study methods: Amplifying reference gene primers gave estimates of nucleated cell counts. TCRdb's copy holds only in-frame clones and misses some; the assay was immunoSEQ multiplex PCR. The DNA was the basis for D and trimming; V, J and clone size are from that table. The sample lists over 55,000 clones, approximately 87% occurring once. Trimming took 5 bases from V and 6 from J; bases not matched to a gene: 3. The CDR3 covers 12 residues. Germline CDR1 is SQVTM and CDR2 is ANQGSEA. This chain connects TRBV29-1 to TRBJ2-2; 7 bases match TRBD1. This sequence originates from a man between 45 and 60 years old with active COVID-19. Material for sequencing was peripheral blood. In nucleotides, the CDR3 is TGCAGCGTTAAGGGACAGCCCGGGGAGCTGTTTTTT. The encoded protein is CSVKGQPGELFF.